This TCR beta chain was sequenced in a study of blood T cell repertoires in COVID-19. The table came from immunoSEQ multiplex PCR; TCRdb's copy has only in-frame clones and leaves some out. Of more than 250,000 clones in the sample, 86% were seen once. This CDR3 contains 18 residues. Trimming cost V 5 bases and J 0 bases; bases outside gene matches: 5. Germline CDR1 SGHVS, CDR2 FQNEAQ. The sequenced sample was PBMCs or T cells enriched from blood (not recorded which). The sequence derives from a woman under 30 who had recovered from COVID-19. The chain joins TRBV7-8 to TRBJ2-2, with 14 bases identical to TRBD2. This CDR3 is CASSPGLAGGPNTGELFF. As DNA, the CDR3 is TGTGCCAGCAGCCCAGGACTAGCGGGGGGCCCGAACACCGGGGAGCTGTTTTTT.